This TCR beta chain is from a study of T cell repertoires and HLA-DP antigens. Study-wide context: Versus self, one alloantigen differed at one groove amino acid, the other at roughly eleven.

CD4+ T cells, purified by negative selection, averaged approximately 98% purity. Untouched CD4+ T cells were bead-isolated from PBMC at around 98% purity. The primer mix covered 54 TRBV segments and 13 TRBJ segments. The table came from immunoSEQ multiplex PCR; TCRdb's copy has only in-frame clones and leaves some out. The sample has approximately 100,000 clones, about nine tenths seen once. Worth noting for this clone: Its target is unknown.

The length of the CDR3 is 15 residues. V was clipped by 4 bases and J by 3 bases, with 16 bases between them. Germline V gene sequence: CDR1 SGHRS, CDR2 YFSETQ. The J gene is TRBJ1-2, the V gene TRBV5-1, with D perhaps TRBD1 (6 bases). This TCR was sampled from a man in his forties or fifties in good health and CMV-seronegative. Source material: CD4+ T cells from PBMCs. CDR3 DNA: TGCGCCAGCAGCACACAACAGGGTACAGACTATGGCTACACCTTC. Its translation: CASSTQQGTDYGYTF.